Below are 4 T cell receptor beta chains sequenced from a single sample in a study of blood T cell repertoires in COVID-19 (dated by TCRdb to 2020 to 2022). The library was generated by the immunoSEQ multiplex PCR assay. Drawn from immuneACCESS, this table holds only the in-frame rearrangements with V and J called that TCRdb kept. Clones are partly lost; checked studies trace under half to an unresolved V gene and leave the rest unexplained. Within this sample are some 310,000 clones, with 90% of them counted one time only. The leading ten clones occupy around 0.96% of the sample. The sample was peripheral blood. These receptors came from a middle-aged woman with COVID-19, enrolled during active disease.

V is TRBV3-1 (or the pseudogene TRBV3-2) and J is TRBJ2-3, with a tentative D call TRBD2 (6 bases). The CDR3 loop spans 16 amino acids. V dropped 0 bases and J dropped 4 bases, with 14 bases sitting between them. The germline V gene encodes CDR1 LGHDT and CDR2 YNNKEL (reference sequence). The CDR3: CASSQDSGSWADTQYF. CDR3 DNA sequence: TGTGCCAGCAGCCAAGATAGCGGCTCCTGGGCAGATACGCAGTATTTT.

The chain couples TRBV28 to TRBJ1-2; 7 bases match TRBD1. V was pared by 4 bases and J by 3 bases, with 5 bases of the junction left unmatched. Germline CDR1 is MDHEN and CDR2 is SYDVKM. The CDR3 consists of 14 residues. CDR3 sequence reads: CASSYSGQYYGYTF. Here the CDR3 DNA reads TGTGCCAGCAGTTACTCGGGACAGTACTATGGCTACACCTTC.

J is TRBJ2-1 and V is TRBV20-1; possibly TRBD2 for D (6 bases). The germline gives CDR1 DFQATT, CDR2 SNEGSKA (reference sequence). Between the trimmed V and J ends, which lost 3 bases and 3 bases, there was a span of 12 bases. The CDR3 extends over 14 amino acids. CDR3 region: CSASKRRVYNEQFF. Written as DNA, the CDR3 is TGCAGTGCTAGTAAGCGGAGGGTCTACAATGAGCAGTTCTTC.

This clone came up once. The CDR3 sequence: CASSTIPGPSTGYTF. The CDR3 DNA reads as TGTGCCAGTAGTACCATCCCAGGGCCCTCGACAGGATACACCTTC. This chain links TRBV19 with TRBJ1-2, with D perhaps matching TRBD1 (6 bases). The CDR3 covers 15 residues. Per the germline V gene, CDR1 is LNHDA and CDR2 is SQIVND (reference sequence). Trimming left V 4 bases short and J 11 bases short, with 23 bases between.